Shown below are 8 T cell receptor beta chains from a single sample sequenced in a study of shared clonotypes between healthy human individuals. TCRdb's table, derived via immunoSEQ multiplex PCR, lists solely in-frame clones and lacks some. The table has roughly 680,000 clones, around 70% seen once; the top ten hold more than 1.5%. Sequencing was performed on memory CD4+ T cells sorted from blood. The subset is: CD45RA-negative fraction. The receptors derive from a woman in her thirties in good health.

The chain uses TRBV5-1 and TRBJ1-5, with D hard to call. This CDR3 has 13 amino acids. V lost 2 bases and J lost 4, with 7 bases in between. Germline V gene lookup returns CDR1 SGHRS and CDR2 YFSETQ. The CDR3, as DNA: TGCGCCAGCAGCTTTTCGACGAATCAGCCCCAGCATTTT. This translates into CASSFSTNQPQHF.

V gene TRBV10-2 combines with J gene TRBJ2-1; D gene unclear. The ends were cut back, 6 bases at V and 2 bases at J, with 8 bases in the middle. The CDR3 sequence is 13 residues long. The germline gives CDR1 WSHSY, CDR2 SAAADI. The CDR3 spells CASRLTPYNEQFF. In DNA, the CDR3 is TGCGCCAGCAGACTGACTCCCTACAATGAGCAGTTCTTC.

The chain combines TRBV28 with TRBJ2-7; D is tentatively TRBD1 or TRBD2 (5 bases each). CDR1 MDHEN and CDR2 SYDVKM come from the germline V gene. This CDR3 is built from 14 residues. With 5 bases removed from V and 5 bases from J, the gap between germline ends came to 16 bases. CDR3 protein: CASSTPGQGHEQYF. CDR3 in DNA: TGTGCCAGCAGTACCCCGGGGCAGGGCCACGAGCAGTACTTC. The whole variable domain, filled in from reference TRBV28 and TRBJ2-7, reads DVKVTQSSRYLVKRTGEKVFLECVQDMDHENMFWYRQDPGLGLRLIYFSYDVKMKEKGDIPEGYSVSREKKERFSLILESASTNQTSMYLCASSTPGQGHEQYFGPGTRLTVT.

This clone is a singleton in its sample. The chain has TRBV5-1 and TRBJ2-3; the match to TRBD2 covers 7 bases. Germline V gene lookup returns CDR1 SGHRS and CDR2 YFSETQ. CDR3 size: 16 residues. J gave up 5 bases and V 4 bases, and 13 bases lay outside the gene matches. CDR3 region: CASSQNLAVGGDTQYF. CDR3 bases: TGCGCCAGCAGCCAGAATCTAGCGGTTGGGGGAGATACGCAGTATTTT. The full variable domain, rest sourced from reference TRBV5-1 and TRBJ2-3, is KAGVTQTPRYLIKTRGQQVTLSCSPISGHRSVSWYQQTPGQGLQFLFEYFSETQRNKGNFPGRFSGRQFSNSRSEMNVSTLELGDSALYLCASSQNLAVGGDTQYFGPGTRLTVL.

V usage is TRBV18 and J usage is TRBJ2-3; tentatively, D is TRBD2 (6 bases). The germline V gene encodes CDR1 KGHSH and CDR2 LQKENI. Trimming pared 4 bases from V and 1 base from J, leaving 15 bases between. This CDR3 is 16 amino acids long. CDR3 nucleotide sequence: TGTGCCAGCTCACTATTGAGACTAGATGGCACAGATACGCAGTATTTT. This codes for CASSLLRLDGTDTQYF.

This rearrangement joins TRBV6-6 to TRBJ1-5; no firm D call. The CDR3 runs 14 residues. V was cut by 6 bases and J by 3 bases, with 12 bases left in between. Germline-derived CDR1 and CDR2 are MNHNY and SVGAGI (reference sequence). CDR3 DNA sequence: TGTGCCAGCAGCCGAAACACAGACAATCAGCCCCAGCATTTT. Its translation: CASSRNTDNQPQHF.

This chain links TRBV5-1 with TRBJ2-3; 8 bases fit TRBD2. This CDR3 is built from 13 residues. V gave up 3 bases and J gave up 8 bases; unmatched junction bases: 5. The V gene's germline CDR1 is SGHRS and CDR2 YFSETQ. The CDR3 coding sequence is TGCGCCAGCAGCTCGGGACTAGATGTTACGCAGTATTTT. Protein: CASSSGLDVTQYF.

The chain combines TRBV27 with TRBJ2-5; tentatively, D is TRBD1 or TRBD2 (5 bases each). Germline-derived CDR1 and CDR2 are MNHEY and SMNVEV (reference sequence). Deletions cut 6 bases from V and 5 bases from J, with 16 bases between. The CDR3 has 14 amino acids. The CDR3 DNA reads TGTGCCAGCAGACTGGGACCCCAAAGGGAGACCCAGTACTTC. It yields the protein CASRLGPQRETQYF.